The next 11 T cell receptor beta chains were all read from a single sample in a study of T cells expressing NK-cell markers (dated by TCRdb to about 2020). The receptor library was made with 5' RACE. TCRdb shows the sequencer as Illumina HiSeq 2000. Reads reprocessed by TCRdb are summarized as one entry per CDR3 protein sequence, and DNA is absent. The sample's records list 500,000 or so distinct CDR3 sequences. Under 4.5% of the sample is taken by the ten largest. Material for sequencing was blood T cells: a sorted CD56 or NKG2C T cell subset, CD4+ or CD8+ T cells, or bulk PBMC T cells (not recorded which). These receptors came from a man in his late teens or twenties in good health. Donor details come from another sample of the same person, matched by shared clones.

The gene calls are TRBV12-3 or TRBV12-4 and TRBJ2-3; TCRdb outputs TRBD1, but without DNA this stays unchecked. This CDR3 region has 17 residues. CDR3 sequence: CASTDQPIPGRSDTQYF.

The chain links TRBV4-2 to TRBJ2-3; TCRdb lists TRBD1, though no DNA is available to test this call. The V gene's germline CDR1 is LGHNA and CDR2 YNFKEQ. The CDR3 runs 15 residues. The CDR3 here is CASSHRATEPDTQYF.

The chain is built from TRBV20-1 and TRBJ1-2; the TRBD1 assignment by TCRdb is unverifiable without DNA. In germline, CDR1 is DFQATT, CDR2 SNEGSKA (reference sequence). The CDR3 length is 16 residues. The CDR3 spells CSARPEVRDSSYGYTF.

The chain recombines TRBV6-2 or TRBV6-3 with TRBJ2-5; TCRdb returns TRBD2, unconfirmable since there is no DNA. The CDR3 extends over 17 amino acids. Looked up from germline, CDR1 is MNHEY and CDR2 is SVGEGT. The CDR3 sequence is CASSYSRLAGRQETQYF.

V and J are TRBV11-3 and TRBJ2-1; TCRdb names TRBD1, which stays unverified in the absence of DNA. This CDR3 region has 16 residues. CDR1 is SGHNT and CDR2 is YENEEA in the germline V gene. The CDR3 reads CASSRTRETGTGMQFF.

CDR3: CASETSGAYNEQFF. The V and J genes are TRBV5-1 and TRBJ2-1; lacking DNA, the TRBD2 call made by TCRdb goes unchecked. Germline-derived CDR1 and CDR2 are SGHRS and YFSETQ. The CDR3 has 14 residues.

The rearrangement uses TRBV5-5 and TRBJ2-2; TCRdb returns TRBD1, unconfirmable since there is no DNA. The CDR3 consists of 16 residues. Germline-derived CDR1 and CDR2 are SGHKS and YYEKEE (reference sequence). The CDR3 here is CASSLFGGTNTGELFF.

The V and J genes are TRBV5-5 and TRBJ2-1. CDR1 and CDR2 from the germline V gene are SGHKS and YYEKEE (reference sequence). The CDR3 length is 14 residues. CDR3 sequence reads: CASSLDPKNYEQFF.

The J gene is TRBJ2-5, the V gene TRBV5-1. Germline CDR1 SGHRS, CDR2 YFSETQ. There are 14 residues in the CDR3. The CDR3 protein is CASSLGQTKETQYF.

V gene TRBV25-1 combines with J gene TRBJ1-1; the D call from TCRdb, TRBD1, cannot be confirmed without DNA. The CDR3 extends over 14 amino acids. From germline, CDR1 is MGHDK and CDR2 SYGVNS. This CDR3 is CASSPRGRWTEAFF.

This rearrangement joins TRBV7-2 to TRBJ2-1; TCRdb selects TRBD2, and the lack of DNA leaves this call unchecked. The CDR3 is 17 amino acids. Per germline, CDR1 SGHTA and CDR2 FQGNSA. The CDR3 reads CASSRRSGRASYNEQFF.